These 9 T cell receptor beta chains share one sample of origin, sequenced in a study of blood T cell repertoires in COVID-19. The table came from immunoSEQ multiplex PCR; TCRdb's copy has only in-frame clones and leaves some out. Here the sample spans 55,000 to 80,000 clones, roughly 77% being singletons. The sample taken for sequencing was peripheral blood. Receptors were obtained from a human donor in a cohort sampled during active COVID-19.

This clone has ten or more counts. V and J are TRBV27 and TRBJ2-7; TRBD2 matches at 9 bases. The CDR3 is made up of 12 amino acids. The J segment lost 6 bases and the V segment lost 4 bases, leaving 1 base of the junction unmatched. The germline V gene has CDR1 MNHEY and CDR2 SMNVEV (reference sequence). DNA for the CDR3: TGTGCCAGCAGTTCAGCGGGAGGCGAGCAGTACTTC. This encodes CASSSAGGEQYF.

The chain links TRBV4-1 to TRBJ2-1, with D maybe TRBD2 (6 bases). V lost 0 bases and J lost 7, with 13 bases in between. Germline V CDR1 and CDR2: MGHRA, YSYEKL. This CDR3 is built from 15 residues. In nucleotides, the CDR3 is TGCGCCAGCAGCCAAGAGGGGGGAGGAGGTAATGAGCAGTTCTTC. Amino acid sequence: CASSQEGGGGNEQFF.

The chain combines TRBV20-1 with TRBJ2-3; D is undetermined. Trimming left V 6 bases short and J 4 bases short, with 5 bases between. CDR1 DFQATT and CDR2 SNEGSKA come from the germline V gene (reference sequence). The CDR3 extends over 10 amino acids. The CDR3 sequence is CSAGADTQYF. The CDR3 nucleotides read TGCAGTGCAGGAGCAGATACGCAGTATTTT.

The genes are TRBV11-3 and TRBJ2-3; 8 bases line up with TRBD1. The CDR3 spans 19 residues. The junction had 18 bases not matched to a gene; V was cut back by 5 bases and J by 2 bases. The germline CDR1 and CDR2 sequences are SGHNT and YENEEA. The chain's CDR3 is CASSPGLGAQGDLTDTQYF. The CDR3 DNA follows: TGTGCCAGCAGCCCAGGGTTGGGGGCACAGGGGGATCTCACAGATACGCAGTATTTT.

This clone has a handful of counts. The chain couples TRBV28 to TRBJ2-2; 8 nucleotides align to TRBD1. Trimming removed 5 bases from V and 10 bases from J; junction bases left unmatched: 12. Germline values: CDR1 MDHEN, CDR2 SYDVKM. CDR3 length: 15 amino acids. CDR3 DNA: TGTGCCAGCAGTCCGCCGGGACAGGTAAATCCGGAGCTGTTTTTT. Encoded protein: CASSPPGQVNPELFF.

The chain links TRBV12-3 or TRBV12-4 to TRBJ2-5, with a possible D match to TRBD2 (5 bases). Between the trimmed V and J ends, which lost 3 bases and 6 bases, there was a span of 11 bases. The CDR3 extends over 13 amino acids. The CDR3: CASSFSEGQTQYF. CDR3 DNA: TGTGCCAGCAGTTTCTCCGAGGGCCAGACCCAGTACTTC.

This clone was counted only a few times. This chain joins TRBV10-3 and TRBJ1-6; no clear D gene. The CDR3 totals 14 residues. Germline V gene sequence: CDR1 ENHRY, CDR2 SYGVKD. The germline V and J ends were trimmed by 2 bases and 6 bases, with 8 bases remaining between them. CDR3 nucleotide sequence: TGTGCCATCAGTGAGACGGAGAGTAATTCACCCCTCCACTTT. Translation gives CAISETESNSPLHF.

The V gene is TRBV19, the J gene TRBJ1-5; 7 bases align to TRBD1. The junction had 9 bases not matched to a gene; V was cut back by 9 bases and J by 1 base. The CDR3 loop spans 15 amino acids. Germline values: CDR1 LNHDA, CDR2 SQIVND (reference sequence). The CDR3 DNA reads as TGTGCCAGACCGACAGGGAAGGAAAGCAATCAGCCCCAGCATTTT. Protein sequence: CARPTGKESNQPQHF.

The chain combines TRBV4-2 with TRBJ2-2, with D possibly TRBD1 on 6 matching bases. Trimming removed 10 bases from V and 5 bases from J, with 14 bases in between. This CDR3 has 13 residues. Per the germline V gene, CDR1 is LGHNA and CDR2 is YNFKEQ. CDR3 in DNA: TGTGCCATACAAAAACAGGGAACCGGGGAGCTGTTTTTT. Translated: CAIQKQGTGELFF.